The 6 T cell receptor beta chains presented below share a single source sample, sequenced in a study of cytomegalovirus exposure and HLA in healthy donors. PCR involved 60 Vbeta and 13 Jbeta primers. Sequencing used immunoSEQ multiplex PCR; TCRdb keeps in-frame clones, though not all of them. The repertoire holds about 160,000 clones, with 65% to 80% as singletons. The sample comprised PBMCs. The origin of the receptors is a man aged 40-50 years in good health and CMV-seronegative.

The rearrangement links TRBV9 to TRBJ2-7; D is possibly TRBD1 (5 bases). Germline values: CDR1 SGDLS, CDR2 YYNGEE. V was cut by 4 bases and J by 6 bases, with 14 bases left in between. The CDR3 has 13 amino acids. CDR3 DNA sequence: TGTGCCAGCAGCCCAACCCCCCAGGGCGAGCAGTACTTC. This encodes CASSPTPQGEQYF.

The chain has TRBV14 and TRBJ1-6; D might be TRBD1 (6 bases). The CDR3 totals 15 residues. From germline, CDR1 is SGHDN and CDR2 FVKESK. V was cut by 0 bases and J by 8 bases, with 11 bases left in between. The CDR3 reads CASSQDKRQDSPLHF. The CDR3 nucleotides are TGTGCCAGCAGCCAAGATAAGAGACAGGATTCACCCCTCCACTTT.

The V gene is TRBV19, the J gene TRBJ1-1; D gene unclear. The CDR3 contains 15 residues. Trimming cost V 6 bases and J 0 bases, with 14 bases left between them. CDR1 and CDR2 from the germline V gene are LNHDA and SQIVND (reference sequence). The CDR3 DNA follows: TGTGCCAGTAGCAATAGGCGGTTGATGAACACTGAAGCTTTCTTT. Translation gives CASSNRRLMNTEAFF.

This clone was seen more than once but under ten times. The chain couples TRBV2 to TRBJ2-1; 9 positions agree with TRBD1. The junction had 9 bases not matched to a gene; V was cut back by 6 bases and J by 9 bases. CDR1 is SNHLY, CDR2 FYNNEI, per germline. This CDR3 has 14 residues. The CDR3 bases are TGTGCCAGCAGGGGGACAGGGACATTGGGTGAGCAGTTCTTC. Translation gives CASRGTGTLGEQFF. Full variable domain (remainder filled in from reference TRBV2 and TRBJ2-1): EPEVTQTPSHQVTQMGQEVILRCVPISNHLYFYWYRQILGQKVEFLVSFYNNEISEKSEIFDDQFSVERPDGSNFTLKIRSTKLEDSAMYFCASRGTGTLGEQFFGPGTRLTVL.

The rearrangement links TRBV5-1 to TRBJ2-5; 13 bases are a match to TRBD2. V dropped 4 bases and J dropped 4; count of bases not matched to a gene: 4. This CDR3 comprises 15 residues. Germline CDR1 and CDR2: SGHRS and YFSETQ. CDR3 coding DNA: TGCGCCAGCAGCCCTCGGACTAGCGGGGGAGAGACCCAGTACTTC. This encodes CASSPRTSGGETQYF.

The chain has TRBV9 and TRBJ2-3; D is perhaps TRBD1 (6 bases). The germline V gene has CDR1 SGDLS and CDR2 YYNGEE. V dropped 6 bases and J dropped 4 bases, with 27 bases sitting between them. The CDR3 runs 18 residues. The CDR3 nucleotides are TGTGCCAGCACCCACGGGACCCCCGGGACAACCGGCCCAGATACGCAGTATTTT. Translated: CASTHGTPGTTGPDTQYF.